The 21 T cell receptor beta chains below were found in one sample sequenced in a study of shared clonotypes between healthy human individuals (dated by TCRdb to the early 2020s). The method behind the library was the immunoSEQ multiplex PCR assay. TCRdb obtained this table from immuneACCESS and retained in-frame rearrangements with V and J assigned. These tables miss some clones; where compared with another copy, unresolved V genes account for less than half of the shortfall, and the remainder is unexplained. The sample has 2.5 million or so clones on record, more than 90% of them singletons. In total, the top ten clones hold over 0.12% of the sample. Sequenced: naive CD4+ T cells sorted from blood. This sample's cell subset or site label indicates: CD45RA+ positively selected. The receptor set was obtained from a man younger than 35 in good health.

The rearrangement uses TRBV2 and TRBJ2-7, with 7 bases fitting TRBD1. Germline V lookup: CDR1 SNHLY, CDR2 FYNNEI. The CDR3 loop spans 15 amino acids. J lost 3 bases, V lost 5 bases, and 10 bases had no gene match. The CDR3 nucleotides read TGTGCCAGCAGTCAAACCGGGACAGACCTCTACGAGCAGTACTTC. It is translated as CASSQTGTDLYEQYF.

V is TRBV5-1 and J is TRBJ2-4; 9 nucleotides match TRBD1. The CDR3 is 14 residues long. V lost 5 bases, J lost 4 bases, and 4 bases stayed unmatched. From germline, CDR1 is SGHRS and CDR2 YFSETQ. The CDR3 sequence: CASRTGTGKNIQYF. The CDR3 region has the DNA TGCGCCAGCAGAACTGGGACAGGGAAAAACATTCAGTACTTC.

This chain uses TRBV5-6 with TRBJ1-1, with D uncertain. The V gene's germline CDR1 is SGHDT and CDR2 YYEEEE. V was shortened by 2 bases and J by 9 bases, with 17 bases between the two germline ends. This CDR3 contains 14 residues. In nucleotides, the CDR3 is TGTGCCAGCAGCTTAGGGCTGCAGGAGACCAAAGCTTTCTTT. The encoded protein is CASSLGLQETKAFF.

J is TRBJ2-2 and V is TRBV6-5; the match to TRBD1 covers 9 bases. CDR3 length equals 16 residues. V dropped 4 bases and J dropped 5; count of bases not matched to a gene: 8. Germline loops: CDR1 MNHEY, CDR2 SVGAGI. The CDR3 sequence: CASSSNRGRSTGELFF. The DNA of the CDR3 is TGTGCCAGCAGTTCTAACAGGGGGCGGTCGACCGGGGAGCTGTTTTTT.

The chain joins TRBV27 to TRBJ1-1; tentatively, D is TRBD1 (6 bases). V lost 4 bases to trimming and J lost 5 bases, with 11 bases between them. Per germline, CDR1 MNHEY and CDR2 SMNVEV (reference sequence). This CDR3 is 13 amino acids long. The CDR3 sequence: CASSYRVGTEAFF. CDR3 in DNA: TGTGCCAGCAGTTACAGGGTAGGAACTGAAGCTTTCTTT.

This clone was detected a few times. The rearrangement links TRBV11-2 to TRBJ1-1; D is unresolved. Germline-derived CDR1 and CDR2 are SGHAT and FQNNGV. V was shortened by 1 base and J by 8 bases, with 5 bases between the two germline ends. This CDR3 is 11 amino acids long. Here the CDR3 DNA reads TGTGCCAGCAGCTTAGGCAGGGAAGCTTTCTTT. Its protein product is CASSLGREAFF.

The V and J genes are TRBV11-2 and TRBJ2-5; tentative D call: TRBD2 (5 bases). The J call is doubtful: the DNA matches TRBJ2-7 better. The CDR3 runs to 16 residues. The germline gives CDR1 SGHAT, CDR2 FQNNGV. CDR3 residues: CASRSIRTAVSYEQYF. The CDR3 region has the DNA TGTGCCAGTCGCAGTATACGGACTGCCGTCTCCTACGAGCAGTACTTC.

The chain has TRBV5-4 and TRBJ1-1; TRBD1 might be the D (5 bases). CDR1 is SGHNT and CDR2 is YYREEE in the germline V gene (reference sequence). CDR3 length: 15 amino acids. V lost 4 bases, J lost 1 base, and 14 bases lay in between. CDR3 region: CASSPGLTGNTEAFF. CDR3 sequence (DNA): TGTGCCAGCAGCCCAGGCCTTACAGGGAACACTGAAGCTTTCTTT.

This clone occurred once. Other DNA sequences from this sample encode an identical CDR3 as well. The chain joins TRBV9 to TRBJ1-2; D is unclear. This CDR3 contains 12 residues. Per germline, CDR1 SGDLS and CDR2 YYNGEE. V was pared by 4 bases and J by 4 bases, with 8 bases between. The CDR3 sequence: CASSRDGYGYTF. The CDR3 region has the DNA TGTGCCAGCAGCAGGGATGGCTATGGCTACACCTTC.

The chain carries TRBV7-9 and TRBJ1-2; D is possibly TRBD1 (5 bases). Germline loops: CDR1 SEHNR, CDR2 FQNEAQ (reference sequence). V was trimmed by 5 bases and J by 3 bases, leaving 19 bases between them. This CDR3 has 16 residues. The CDR3 sequence: CASSHPPGFSDYGYTF. CDR3 coding DNA: TGTGCCAGCAGCCATCCACCAGGGTTTTCAGACTATGGCTACACCTTC.

On this clone itself: In the same sample, other DNA sequences code for this CDR3. V gene TRBV25-1 combines with J gene TRBJ2-7, with 8 bases fitting TRBD2. Germline values: CDR1 MGHDK, CDR2 SYGVNS. This CDR3 is 13 amino acids long. Trimming cost V 4 bases and J 6 bases; bases outside gene matches: 5. The CDR3 DNA sequence: TGTGCCAGCAGTGCTAGACTAGCGCTCGAGCAGTACTTC. Translating it yields CASSARLALEQYF.

As regards this clone: Other nucleotide sequences from this sample produce the same CDR3. The chain recombines TRBV5-1 with TRBJ1-5; D call uncertain. The CDR3 extends over 13 amino acids. The V end lost 0 bases, the J end lost 5 bases, and 6 bases lay between the germline ends. CDR1 SGHRS and CDR2 YFSETQ come from the germline V gene. CDR3 DNA: TGCGCCAGCAGCTTGGGCAGCGATCAGCCCCAGCATTTT. Translation gives CASSLGSDQPQHF.

The V and J genes are TRBV4-3 and TRBJ1-3; 7 bases match TRBD1. The CDR3 has 15 residues. V shed 2 bases, J shed 3 bases, and the junction held 4 bases outside the gene matches. Germline values: CDR1 LGHNA, CDR2 YSLEER. CDR3 region: CASSQTRQGGNTIYF. For the CDR3, the DNA is TGCGCCAGCAGCCAAACAAGACAGGGTGGAAACACCATATATTTT.

V usage is TRBV9 and J usage is TRBJ2-3; TRBD1 is a possible D gene (6 bases). The CDR3 is made up of 16 amino acids. The V and J ends lost 0 bases and 4 bases respectively, with 15 bases between them. Germline V gene data show CDR1 as SGDLS and CDR2 as YYNGEE. The CDR3 spells CASSVDGPGAADTQYF. The CDR3 DNA sequence: TGTGCCAGCAGCGTAGACGGGCCAGGGGCGGCAGATACGCAGTATTTT.

The chain links TRBV2 to TRBJ1-1; a weak D match, TRBD1 (6 bases). Germline lookup yields CDR1 SNHLY and CDR2 FYNNEI. The ends were cut back, 2 bases at V and 5 bases at J, with 9 bases in the middle. This CDR3 region has 13 residues. The DNA for the CDR3 is TGTGCCAGCAGTGAAACAGGGAGGACTGAAGCTTTCTTT. It encodes CASSETGRTEAFF.

The chain has TRBV4-1 and TRBJ1-1; 7 positions match TRBD1. Germline trimming cut 10 bases from V and 1 base from J; bases unmatched to any gene: 6. Looked up from germline, CDR1 is MGHRA and CDR2 is YSYEKL. CDR3 length equals 13 residues. CDR3 coding DNA: TGCGCCACCCCACGGACAGGGAACACTGAAGCTTTCTTT. Translated: CATPRTGNTEAFF.

This clone was detected a few times. This chain uses TRBV5-1 with TRBJ1-2; D may be TRBD1 (5 bases). Germline-derived CDR1 and CDR2 are SGHRS and YFSETQ. The length of the CDR3 is 15 residues. The V gene lost 1 base and the J gene lost 3 bases, with 13 bases spanning the gap. CDR3 nucleotide sequence: TGCGCCAGCAGCTTGAGTCGGGACTATGACTATGGCTACACCTTC. Its protein product is CASSLSRDYDYGYTF.

The rearrangement joins TRBV11-2 to TRBJ2-3, with 9 bases identical to TRBD2. Germline assignment: CDR1 SGHAT and CDR2 FQNNGV. This CDR3 is built from 18 residues. J gave up 7 bases and V 0 bases, and 14 bases lay outside the gene matches. The CDR3: CASSLEGGLANPTNTQYF. CDR3 DNA: TGTGCCAGCAGCTTAGAAGGAGGACTAGCGAACCCCACGAATACGCAGTATTTT.

The CDR3 reads CASSLLGGNTIYF. The CDR3 region has the DNA TGTGCCAGCAGCTTATTGGGCGGAAACACCATATATTTT. The V and J genes are TRBV7-9 and TRBJ1-3, with D hard to call. CDR3 size: 13 residues. V was pared by 2 bases and J by 4 bases, with 6 bases between. Germline V gene lookup returns CDR1 SEHNR and CDR2 FQNEAQ (reference sequence).

The V call is TRBV7-2, the J call TRBJ1-6; 9 bases match TRBD1. V lost 5 bases and J lost 0; bases outside the gene matches: 8. The V gene's germline CDR1 is SGHTA and CDR2 FQGNSA. The CDR3 has 18 amino acids. CDR3 nucleotide sequence: TGTGCCAGCAGCCGGGGACAGGGATTAAGCTCCTATAATTCACCCCTCCACTTT. Amino acids: CASSRGQGLSSYNSPLHF.

The chain is built from TRBV19 and TRBJ2-5; no definite D call. Germline-derived CDR1 and CDR2 are LNHDA and SQIVND (reference sequence). Trimming shortened V by 7 bases and J by 3 bases, and 18 bases separated the two germline ends. The CDR3 is 15 amino acids. CDR3 sequence: CASTHHSSPKETQYF. The CDR3 coding sequence is TGTGCCAGTACCCATCACTCAAGTCCCAAAGAGACCCAGTACTTC.